These 2 T cell receptor beta chains were all obtained from the same sample, sequenced in a study of CD8 T cells in ankylosing spondylitis. General study findings and limits: Seven to nine highly homologous variants formed a TCR beta motif that appeared characteristic of ankylosing spondylitis blood.

TCRdb recomputed calls from the 5' RACE reads with MiXCR, one row per CDR3 protein. The data contain 500,000 to 650,000 distinct CDR3 sequences, approximately 5.3% of them singletons. No cognate antigen is known for these TCRs. Sequenced input: blood, either unsorted or a sorted T cell fraction (not recorded which). The receptors derive from a male donor with ankylosing spondylitis.

As concerns this clonotype: A much more abundant neighbour one base away suggests this may be a read error. The chain combines TRBV20-1 with TRBJ1-1; D possibly corresponds to TRBD1 (5 bases). The CDR3 sequence is 13 residues long. V gave up 6 bases and J gave up 1 base, with 12 bases separating them. Germline V gives CDR1 DFQATT, CDR2 SNEGSKA (reference sequence). CDR3 DNA sequence: TGCAGTGCCCACCGGACACAGAACACTGAAGCTTTCTTT. As protein: CSAHRTQNTEAFF.

This clonotype occurred many times. V usage is TRBV24-1 and J usage is TRBJ2-5, with 7 bases matching TRBD1. There are 15 residues in the CDR3. Germline V gives CDR1 KGHDR, CDR2 SFDVKD. V was clipped by 1 base and J by 3 bases; unmatched bases: 4. CDR3: CATSDFVRGKETQYF. The CDR3 bases are TGTGCCACCAGTGATTTCGTCAGGGGGAAAGAGACCCAGTACTTC.